This T cell receptor (beta chain) emerged from a study of OX40 agonist ivuxolimab in advanced cancers. Repertoires were generated with immunoSEQ multiplex PCR, while TCRdb's copy carries only in-frame clones and drops some. The sample holds 71,000 or so clones, 93% seen once. The TCR comes from an adult with an advanced solid tumor such as melanoma, head and neck, liver or kidney cancer. The sample here was CD4+ or CD8+ T cells sorted from blood, taken in a trial of the OX40 agonist ivuxolimab.

The CDR3 DNA is TGTGCCAGCAGCTTAGCCGGGGTACCAGATACGCAGTATTTT. Translation gives CASSLAGVPDTQYF. The chain uses TRBV13 and TRBJ2-3; D perhaps matches TRBD2 (5 bases). Germline V gives CDR1 PRHDT, CDR2 FYEKMQ (reference sequence). The CDR3 extends over 14 amino acids. Trimming took 1 base from V and 4 from J, leaving 9 bases between them.